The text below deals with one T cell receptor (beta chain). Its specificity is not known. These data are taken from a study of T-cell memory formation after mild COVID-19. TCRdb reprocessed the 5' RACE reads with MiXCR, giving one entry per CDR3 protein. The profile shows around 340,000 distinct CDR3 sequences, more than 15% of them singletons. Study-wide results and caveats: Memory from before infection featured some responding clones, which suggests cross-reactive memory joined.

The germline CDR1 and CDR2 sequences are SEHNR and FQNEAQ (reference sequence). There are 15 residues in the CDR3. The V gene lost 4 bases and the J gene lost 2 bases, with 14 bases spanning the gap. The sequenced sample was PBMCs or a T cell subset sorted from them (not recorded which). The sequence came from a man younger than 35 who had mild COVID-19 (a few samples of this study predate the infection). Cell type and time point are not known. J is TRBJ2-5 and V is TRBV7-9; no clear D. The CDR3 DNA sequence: TGTGCCAGCAGCTCGGAAGGGTGGTTACAAGAGACCCAGTACTTC. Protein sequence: CASSSEGWLQETQYF.